This T cell receptor (beta chain) is drawn from a study of T cells after yellow fever vaccination. V lost 6 bases and J lost 3, with 11 bases in between. CDR3 length: 14 amino acids. The 5'RACE template-switching step produced TCR cDNA and added a universal primer site and UMIs. Using its own MiXCR run on the 5' RACE reads, TCRdb lists one record per CDR3 protein. Of hundreds of thousands of distinct CDR3 sequences in the sample, about 4% were seen once. This clonotype showed up many times. Antigen: not known. The study, taken as a whole, reports: Clonotypes shared by both compartments, CD4 and CD8, made up a small share.

This rearrangement joins TRBV12-3 or TRBV12-4 to TRBJ2-2; weak D call: TRBD2 (5 bases). This clonotype was obtained from a man younger than 35 who received the YFV17D yellow fever vaccine. The sequencing used PBMCs, collected 5 days after the yellow fever booster vaccination. Here the CDR3 reads CASRLTRDTGELFF. The DNA of the CDR3 is TGTGCCAGCAGGCTAACTAGAGACACCGGGGAGCTGTTTTTT.